This T cell receptor (beta chain) was sequenced in a study of blood T cell repertoires in COVID-19. The V end lost 1 base, the J end lost 3 bases, and 10 bases lay between the germline ends. The CDR3 is 16 amino acids. Per the germline V gene, CDR1 is MDHEN and CDR2 is SYDVKM. This clone occurred once. Recovery among Cohort 3 donors was established by two negative PCRs, clearance, or symptom resolution. Produced via immunoSEQ multiplex PCR; TCRdb's table is partial and in-frame only. The sample shows about 260,000 clones, about 82% of them seen only once. The V gene is TRBV28, the J gene TRBJ1-6; weak D call: TRBD1 (6 bases). The sequence was collected from a woman between 45 and 60 years old who had recovered from COVID-19. What was sequenced was PBMCs or T cells enriched from blood (not recorded which). The CDR3 protein is CASSLFAGVYNSPLHF. CDR3 nucleotides: TGTGCCAGCAGTTTATTTGCAGGGGTCTATAATTCACCCCTCCACTTT.